This passage covers 32 T cell receptor beta chains from one sample sequenced in a study of cytomegalovirus exposure and HLA in healthy donors (dated by TCRdb to the late 2010s). Libraries were made using the immunoSEQ multiplex PCR assay. TCRdb re-hosts the immuneACCESS table, in-frame sequences only. Its copies lack some clones; in the studies checked, an unresolved V gene accounts for under half of them, and the cause for the rest is not known. The sample yields 150,000 or so clones; 75% to 90% were counted once. The top ten hold roughly 6.5% of the sample. The source material was PBMCs. These receptors were collected from a woman in her twenties or thirties in good health and CMV-seropositive.

V gene TRBV1 combines with J gene TRBJ1-5; the table assigns TRBD1, which was not confirmed against the DNA. TRBV1 is shown as a pseudogene. The CDR3 extends over 19 amino acids. The CDR3 spells CTSSQAWDRGKNSNQPQHF. CDR3 sequence (DNA): TGCACCAGCAGCCAAGCGTGGGACAGGGGGAAAAATAGCAATCAGCCCCAGCATTTT.

The chain couples TRBV28 to TRBJ1-6; no reliable D call. The V end was cut by 3 bases, the J end by 5 bases, with 8 bases between. This CDR3 comprises 14 residues. CDR1 and CDR2 (germline): MDHEN, SYDVKM. CDR3 in amino acids: CASSFGRNNSPLHF. Here the CDR3 DNA reads TGTGCCAGCAGTTTCGGCAGGAATAATTCACCCCTCCACTTT.

This rearrangement joins TRBV4-1 to TRBJ1-1; TRBD1 agrees at 8 bases. Germline CDR1 reads MGHRA; CDR2 reads YSYEKL. The CDR3 is made up of 17 amino acids. V was clipped by 2 bases and J by 2 bases; unmatched bases: 10. The CDR3 nucleotides are TGCGCCAGCAGCCAAACTAGCAGGGGGCCTGGAAACACTGAAGCTTTCTTT. Its translation is CASSQTSRGPGNTEAFF.

This rearrangement joins TRBV28 to TRBJ2-1, with TRBD2 matching over 9 bases. With 8 bases clipped from V and 7 bases from J, the junction kept 15 bases outside the gene matches. Germline values: CDR1 MDHEN, CDR2 SYDVKM. The CDR3 loop spans 16 amino acids. CDR3 nucleotides: TGTGCCAGCTCCCAAGTCGAGGCGGGGGGGCGAAATGAGCAGTTCTTC. It yields the protein CASSQVEAGGRNEQFF.

This clone was seen once. The junction does not match germline at one end; this may be a read error. The rearrangement uses TRBV2 and TRBJ1-2; 7 bases fit TRBD1. The CDR3 is 13 residues long. The V gene's germline CDR1 is SNHLY and CDR2 FYNNEI. DNA of the CDR3: TGTGCCAGCCGTGAGGGGGCACCTTATGGCTACACCTTC. Protein: CASREGAPYGYTF.

V and J are TRBV11-2 and TRBJ2-7, with 8 bases lining up with TRBD1. The germline CDR1 and CDR2 sequences are SGHAT and FQNNGV. The CDR3 runs to 15 residues. V was clipped by 5 bases and J by 0 bases; unmatched bases: 6. The CDR3 bases are TGTGCCAGCAGCGCCCGACAGGGGAGCTCCTACGAGCAGTACTTC. This encodes CASSARQGSSYEQYF.

The genes are TRBV27 and TRBJ2-7; possibly TRBD2 for D (6 bases). V gave up 2 bases and J gave up 5 bases, with 16 bases separating them. Germline loops: CDR1 MNHEY, CDR2 SMNVEV (reference sequence). This CDR3 is 15 amino acids long. The CDR3 spells CASSLIRDSTHEQYF. For the CDR3, the DNA is TGTGCCAGCAGTTTAATCCGGGACTCCACCCACGAGCAGTACTTC.

Of note for this clone: Its ends do not fully match the called genes, so a read error is possible. The chain joins TRBV28 to TRBJ2-5; 7 nucleotides line up with TRBD1. This CDR3 spans 14 amino acids. Germline V CDR1 and CDR2: MDHEN, SYDVKM. CDR3 in amino acids: CASSLWDSQETQYF. In DNA, the CDR3 is TGTGCCAGCAGTCTATGGGACAGCCAAGAGACCCAGTACTTC.

The V and J genes are TRBV27 and TRBJ2-3; 7 nucleotides agree with TRBD2. This CDR3 comprises 16 residues. Trimming took 4 bases from V and 1 from J; bases not matched to a gene: 8. The germline gives CDR1 MNHEY, CDR2 SMNVEV (reference sequence). The CDR3 region is CASSSPRDYRTDTQYF. CDR3 coding DNA: TGTGCCAGCAGTTCCCCTCGGGACTACCGCACAGATACGCAGTATTTT.

The chain uses TRBV11-3 and TRBJ2-5; 12 bases fit TRBD2. Germline trimming cut 4 bases from V and 4 bases from J; bases unmatched to any gene: 16. The CDR3 spans 19 residues. The V gene's germline CDR1 is SGHNT and CDR2 YENEEA. In DNA form, the CDR3 reads TGTGCCAGCAGCTCAGAGAGTTCTAGCGGGGGGGGAGTGGGAGAGACCCAGTACTTC. Translating it yields CASSSESSSGGGVGETQYF.

The chain links TRBV2 to TRBJ1-5; D may be TRBD1 (5 bases). V was trimmed by 2 bases and J by 6 bases, leaving 14 bases between them. Per germline, CDR1 SNHLY and CDR2 FYNNEI. This CDR3 has 15 amino acids. The DNA of the CDR3 is TGTGCCAGCAGTGAATGGATCCAGGGTAGTCAGCCCCAGCATTTT. Amino acid sequence: CASSEWIQGSQPQHF.

The chain carries TRBV29-1 and TRBJ2-7; 7 bases fit TRBD1. Trimming took 7 bases from V and 0 from J; bases not matched to a gene: 6. Germline V lookup: CDR1 SQVTM, CDR2 ANQGSEA. The CDR3 totals 13 residues. CDR3 DNA sequence: TGCAGCGCCCGGGACAGCCGCTCCTACGAGCAGTACTTC. It encodes CSARDSRSYEQYF.

The V and J genes are TRBV5-1 and TRBJ1-4, with a tentative D call TRBD1 (5 bases). Trimming took off 5 bases at V and 6 bases at J, with 8 bases between the two ends. CDR1 and CDR2 (germline): SGHRS, YFSETQ. The CDR3 is 12 residues long. The CDR3 here is CASRTEDEKLFF. CDR3 coding DNA: TGCGCCAGCAGGACAGAAGATGAAAAACTGTTTTTT.

The gene calls are TRBV28 and TRBJ1-1; D might be TRBD1 (6 bases). There are 12 residues in the CDR3. The V and J ends lost 6 bases and 4 bases respectively, with 9 bases between them. Germline assignment: CDR1 MDHEN and CDR2 SYDVKM. This chain's CDR3 is CASRGTITEAFF. The CDR3 coding sequence is TGTGCCAGCAGAGGGACAATCACTGAAGCTTTCTTT.

The chain uses TRBV11-1 and TRBJ1-1; weak D call: TRBD1 (5 bases). V was trimmed by 1 base and J by 3 bases, leaving 12 bases between them. Germline V gene data show CDR1 as SGHAT and CDR2 as FQDESV (reference sequence). The CDR3 is made up of 15 amino acids. CDR3 residues: CASSLGQGWDTEAFF. CDR3 DNA: TGTGCCAGCAGCTTAGGGCAGGGCTGGGACACTGAAGCTTTCTTT.

The rearrangement uses TRBV9 and TRBJ1-1; D might be TRBD1 (5 bases). Trimming removed 0 bases at V and 5 bases at J, with 14 bases between. The CDR3 has 15 amino acids. From germline, CDR1 is SGDLS and CDR2 YYNGEE. CDR3 DNA: TGTGCCAGCAGCGTAGTACAGGCTCCGGATACTGAAGCTTTCTTT. Its protein product is CASSVVQAPDTEAFF.

The chain uses TRBV19 and TRBJ1-1, with TRBD1 identical over 7 bases. CDR3 length: 15 residues. CDR1 and CDR2 from the germline V gene are LNHDA and SQIVND (reference sequence). V dropped 5 bases and J dropped 1; count of bases not matched to a gene: 7. This CDR3 reads CASSSGRQGNTEAFF. CDR3 nucleotides: TGTGCCAGTAGTTCGGGAAGACAGGGGAACACTGAAGCTTTCTTT.

CDR3 nucleotide sequence: TGTGCCAGGAACAGGGAGCAGTACTTC. Protein: CARNREQYF. This rearrangement joins TRBV21-1 to TRBJ2-7; whether TRBD1, the table's D call, matches the DNA was not checked. TRBV21-1 is an annotated pseudogene. CDR3 length: 9 residues.

The chain recombines TRBV4-1 with TRBJ1-2; 8 bases line up with TRBD1. Germline lookup yields CDR1 MGHRA and CDR2 YSYEKL. Germline trimming cut 3 bases from V and 2 bases from J; bases unmatched to any gene: 5. The CDR3 loop spans 15 amino acids. The CDR3: CASSQLGDRNYGYTF. CDR3 sequence (DNA): TGCGCCAGCAGCCAGTTGGGGGACAGGAACTATGGCTACACCTTC.

This clone was recorded once. This chain connects TRBV6-5 to TRBJ1-2; 7 positions agree with TRBD1. The trim removed 6 bases at V and 7 bases at J, leaving 5 bases unmatched. The CDR3 spans 12 residues. Germline values: CDR1 MNHEY, CDR2 SVGAGI. The chain's CDR3 is CASRSNRGGYTF. For the CDR3, the DNA is TGTGCCAGCAGGTCAAACAGGGGTGGCTACACCTTC.

V gene TRBV14 combines with J gene TRBJ2-7; D perhaps matches TRBD2 (6 bases). Trimming pared 0 bases from V and 4 bases from J, leaving 19 bases between. The CDR3 sequence is 17 residues long. CDR1 and CDR2 (germline): SGHDN, FVKESK. The CDR3 reads CASSQEVFGGERYEQYF. For the CDR3, the DNA is TGTGCCAGCAGCCAAGAGGTATTCGGAGGGGAGCGGTACGAGCAGTACTTC.

CDR3 in DNA: TGCGCCAGCAGAACCGGGACTAGCGGACAGACCCAGTACTTC. This gives the protein CASRTGTSGQTQYF. The genes are TRBV5-1 and TRBJ2-5, with TRBD2 matching 11 bases. Germline CDR1 SGHRS, CDR2 YFSETQ. Trimming cost V 5 bases and J 6 bases; bases outside gene matches: 6. This CDR3 contains 14 residues.

The chain recombines TRBV5-1 with TRBJ2-5; D is ambiguous. The germline V gene encodes CDR1 SGHRS and CDR2 YFSETQ. Trimming removed 0 bases from V and 4 bases from J, with 4 bases in between. This CDR3 comprises 12 residues. Here the CDR3 reads CASSLVGETQYF. The CDR3 bases are TGCGCCAGCAGCTTGGTCGGAGAGACCCAGTACTTC.

The chain recombines TRBV7-8 with TRBJ2-7; the match to TRBD2 covers 7 bases. The germline CDR1 and CDR2 sequences are SGHVS and FQNEAQ. This CDR3 has 13 residues. V lost 5 bases and J lost 3; bases outside the gene matches: 4. CDR3 loop: CASSDGLVYEQYF. In DNA, the CDR3 is TGTGCCAGCAGCGACGGACTAGTCTACGAGCAGTACTTC.

The rearrangement joins TRBV5-1 to TRBJ2-1, with TRBD2 identical over 8 bases. Germline V gives CDR1 SGHRS, CDR2 YFSETQ. The ends lost 1 base at V and 0 bases at J; junction bases unmatched: 9. The CDR3 length is 18 residues. Here the CDR3 DNA reads TGCGCCAGCAGCTTGTTTTCGCCTAGCGGGCTCTCCTACAATGAGCAGTTCTTC. This gives the protein CASSLFSPSGLSYNEQFF.

This clone showed up just once. The chain uses TRBV6-1 and TRBJ2-5; D call uncertain. Germline CDR1 is MNHNS and CDR2 is SASEGT. The CDR3 covers 13 residues. Trimming cost V 5 bases and J 0 bases, with 7 bases left between them. CDR3 sequence reads: CASSTLYQETQYF. The CDR3 bases are TGTGCCAGCAGTACTCTGTACCAAGAGACCCAGTACTTC.

The chain is built from TRBV11-2 and TRBJ2-1; unclear D gene. Trimming took off 1 base at V and 8 bases at J, with 9 bases between the two ends. This CDR3 is built from 13 residues. Germline CDR1 and CDR2: SGHAT and FQNNGV. The CDR3 DNA is TGTGCCAGCAGCTTAGGCGTCGTGGATGAGCAGTTCTTC. Translating gives CASSLGVVDEQFF.

The V call is TRBV27, the J call TRBJ1-6; 8 nucleotides agree with TRBD1. This CDR3 region has 17 residues. CDR1 and CDR2 (germline): MNHEY, SMNVEV (reference sequence). Trimming at V came to 7 bases and at J to 6 bases, leaving 14 bases not matched to a gene. The CDR3, as DNA: TGTGCCAGCACCACCTCCATCTACAGGGGGAGTAATTCACCCCTCCACTTT. Translated: CASTTSIYRGSNSPLHF.

CDR3 sequence (DNA): TGTGCCAGCAGTTTCTCTGTCTCCCTCGGGGGGACCCAGTACTTC. This gives the protein CASSFSVSLGGTQYF. The chain recombines TRBV28 with TRBJ2-5; possibly TRBD2 for D (6 bases). V lost 3 bases and J 7 bases, leaving 18 bases between the germline ends. Per the germline V gene, CDR1 is MDHEN and CDR2 is SYDVKM. This CDR3 comprises 15 residues.

V usage is TRBV7-2 and J usage is TRBJ1-5; D is undetermined. Per the germline V gene, CDR1 is SGHTA and CDR2 is FQGNSA. Trimming pared 5 bases from V and 0 bases from J, leaving 11 bases between. The CDR3 length is 15 residues. CDR3 loop: CASSIWLHSNQPQHF. Written as DNA, the CDR3 is TGTGCCAGCAGCATTTGGCTCCATAGCAATCAGCCCCAGCATTTT.

The chain employs TRBV28 and TRBJ2-1, with D uncertain. This CDR3 is 15 amino acids long. With 6 bases removed from V and 4 bases from J, the gap between germline ends came to 16 bases. Germline V CDR1 and CDR2: MDHEN, SYDVKM. The CDR3 DNA sequence: TGTGCCAGCAGCAGACACTCACCCTTGTACAATGAGCAGTTCTTC. It is translated as CASSRHSPLYNEQFF.

The chain has TRBV11-3 and TRBJ1-1; 10 nucleotides align to TRBD1. V gave up 4 bases and J gave up 4 bases; unmatched junction bases: 6. There are 15 residues in the CDR3. Germline V gene data show CDR1 as SGHNT and CDR2 as YENEEA. The CDR3 nucleotides read TGTGCCAGCAGCTCGGGACAGGGGTCGTCCACTGAAGCTTTCTTT. This codes for CASSSGQGSSTEAFF. The full variable domain, its missing parts supplied by reference TRBV11-3 and TRBJ1-1, is EAGVVQSPRYKIIEKKQPVAFWCNPISGHNTLYWYLQNLGQGPELLIRYENEEAVDDSQLPKDRFSAERLKGVDSTLKIQPAELGDSAVYLCASSSGQGSSTEAFFGQGTRLTVV.